This TCR beta chain derives from a study of T cells in Graves' hyperthyroidism and ophthalmopathy. RNA transcripts yielded amplified TCR beta CDR3 regions. Primed by the HTBI set, a first-round RT-PCR was run on the TCR CDR3. TCRdb called the multiplex PCR reads again in MiXCR, with one record for every CDR3 protein. The repertoire holds under 650,000 distinct CDR3 sequences, with around 15% as singletons. Germline trimming cut 6 bases from V and 1 base from J; bases unmatched to any gene: 1. This CDR3 is built from 13 residues. From germline, CDR1 is DFQATT and CDR2 SNEGSKA (reference sequence). This receptor was obtained from a woman aged 25 to 39 with Graves' hyperthyroidism. V gene TRBV20-1 combines with J gene TRBJ2-2, with 8 bases fitting TRBD1. Input material: blood. The CDR3 loop reads CSAGTGNTGELFF. The CDR3, as DNA: TGCAGTGCAGGGACAGGGAACACCGGGGAGCTGTTTTTT.